These 5 T cell receptor beta chains were all obtained from the same sample, sequenced in a study of Siglec-9 on CD8 T cells in melanoma (dated by TCRdb to about 2019). The library was generated by the immunoSEQ multiplex PCR assay. What TCRdb holds here is the immuneACCESS table cut down to in-frame rearrangements. Part of the clones is not present; checked against another copy, under half of the missing clones reflect an unresolved V gene, and the others are unexplained. Recorded for this sample are about 30,000 clones; 80% of them occurred a single time. The ten largest clones add up to approximately 6% of the sample. Material for sequencing was Siglec-9- CD8+ T cells sorted from blood. The cell subset or site label corresponds to: CD8 T cells lacking Siglec-9. Source of these receptors: a human donor in good health.

V gene TRBV5-1 combines with J gene TRBJ1-4; perhaps TRBD1 as D (6 bases). Germline CDR1 SGHRS, CDR2 YFSETQ. V dropped 2 bases and J dropped 5 bases, with 19 bases sitting between them. The CDR3 is made up of 17 amino acids. This chain's CDR3 is CASSLLGGDVRNEKLFF. The CDR3 region has the DNA TGCGCCAGCAGCTTATTAGGGGGTGATGTGCGCAATGAAAAACTGTTTTTT. The entire variable domain, with the rest obtained from reference TRBV5-1 and TRBJ1-4, is as follows: KAGVTQTPRYLIKTRGQQVTLSCSPISGHRSVSWYQQTPGQGLQFLFEYFSETQRNKGNFPGRFSGRQFSNSRSEMNVSTLELGDSALYLCASSLLGGDVRNEKLFFGSGTQLSVL.

The CDR3 nucleotides are TGCGCCAGCAGCCTCGTGGACAGGGGCGACACTGAAGCTTTCTTT. The encoded protein is CASSLVDRGDTEAFF. This chain connects TRBV5-1 to TRBJ1-1; the match to TRBD1 covers 9 bases. This CDR3 region has 15 residues. The V gene end was trimmed by 4 bases and the J gene end by 3 bases; junction bases not matched to a gene: 7. Looked up from germline, CDR1 is SGHRS and CDR2 is YFSETQ.

The rearrangement links TRBV5-1 to TRBJ2-1; 8 nucleotides line up with TRBD2. Trimming at V came to 2 bases and at J to 10 bases, leaving 8 bases not matched to a gene. This CDR3 spans 14 amino acids. Germline V gives CDR1 SGHRS, CDR2 YFSETQ. The CDR3 spells CASSLTRGGLEQFF. The CDR3 bases are TGCGCCAGCAGCTTAACACGGGGGGGCCTAGAGCAGTTCTTC.

The chain combines TRBV2 with TRBJ1-2; tentative D call: TRBD1 (5 bases). This CDR3 spans 15 amino acids. V dropped 9 bases and J dropped 4 bases, with 21 bases sitting between them. Germline loops: CDR1 SNHLY, CDR2 FYNNEI. CDR3 nucleotides: TGTGCCAGTACGTCTGACAGTGTGAGAAGCTATGGCTACACCTTC. Encoded protein: CASTSDSVRSYGYTF.

The chain employs TRBV7-9 and TRBJ1-2; D unclear. Trimming cost V 1 base and J 4 bases, with 10 bases left between them. The germline V gene has CDR1 SEHNR and CDR2 FQNEAQ (reference sequence). The CDR3 length is 14 residues. The CDR3 spells CASSLEGRTYGYTF. In DNA form, the CDR3 reads TGTGCCAGCAGCTTAGAGGGTCGGACCTATGGCTACACCTTC. Supplemented by reference TRBV7-9 and TRBJ1-2, the full variable domain reads DTGVSQNPRHKITKRGQNVTFRCDPISEHNRLYWYRQTLGQGPEFLTYFQNEAQLEKSRLLSDRFSAERPKGSFSTLEIQRTEQGDSAMYLCASSLEGRTYGYTFGSGTRLTVV.